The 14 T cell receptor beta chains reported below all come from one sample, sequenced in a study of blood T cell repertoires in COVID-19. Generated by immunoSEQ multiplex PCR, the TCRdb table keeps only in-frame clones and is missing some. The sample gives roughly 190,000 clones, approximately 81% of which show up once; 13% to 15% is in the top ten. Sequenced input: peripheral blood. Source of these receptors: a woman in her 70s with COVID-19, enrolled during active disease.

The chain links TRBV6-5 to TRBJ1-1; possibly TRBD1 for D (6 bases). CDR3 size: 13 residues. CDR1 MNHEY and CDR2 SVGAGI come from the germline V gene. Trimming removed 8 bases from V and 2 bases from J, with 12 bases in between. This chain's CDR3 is CASVGQINTEAFF. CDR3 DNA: TGTGCCAGCGTCGGACAGATAAACACTGAAGCTTTCTTT.

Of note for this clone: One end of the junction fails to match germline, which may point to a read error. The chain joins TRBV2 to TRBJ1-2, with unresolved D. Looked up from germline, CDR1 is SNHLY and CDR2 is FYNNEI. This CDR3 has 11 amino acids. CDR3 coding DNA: TGTGCCAGCAGGCGTGAGGGCGATCCATTCTTC. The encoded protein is CASRREGDPFF.

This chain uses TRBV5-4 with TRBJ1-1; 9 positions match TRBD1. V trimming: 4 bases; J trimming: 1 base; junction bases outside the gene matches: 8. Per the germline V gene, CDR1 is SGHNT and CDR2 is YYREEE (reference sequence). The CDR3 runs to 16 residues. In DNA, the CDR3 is TGTGCCAGCAGCCCGGGGACAGGGAGGTCGAACACTGAAGCTTTCTTT. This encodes CASSPGTGRSNTEAFF.

CDR3 in amino acids: CASSSGPGQRNEKLFF. DNA of the CDR3: TGTGCCAGCAGTTCCGGACCGGGACAGCGGAATGAAAAACTGTTTTTT. The chain recombines TRBV27 with TRBJ1-4, with 7 bases that match TRBD1. This CDR3 is 16 amino acids long. The germline V gene has CDR1 MNHEY and CDR2 SMNVEV (reference sequence). V lost 4 bases to trimming and J lost 5 bases; unmatched junction nucleotides: 10.

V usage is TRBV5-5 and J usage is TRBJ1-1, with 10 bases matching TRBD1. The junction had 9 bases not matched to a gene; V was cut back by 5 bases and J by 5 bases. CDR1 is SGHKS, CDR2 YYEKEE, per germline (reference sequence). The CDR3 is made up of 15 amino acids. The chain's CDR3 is CASRTQTGGVTEAFF. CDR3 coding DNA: TGTGCCAGCAGAACTCAGACAGGGGGCGTAACTGAAGCTTTCTTT.

CDR3 sequence reads: CASSQEWLSHNEQFF. The CDR3 nucleotides are TGTGCCAGCAGCCAAGAATGGCTTTCCCACAATGAGCAGTTCTTC. This rearrangement joins TRBV3-1 (or the pseudogene TRBV3-2) to TRBJ2-1; D gene unclear. CDR1 is LGHDT and CDR2 is YNNKEL in the germline V gene (reference sequence). V was shortened by 0 bases and J by 5 bases, with 11 bases between the two germline ends. The CDR3 has 15 residues.

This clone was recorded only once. CDR3 protein: CASRLGTGEAFF. The CDR3 DNA follows: TGTGCCAGCAGATTGGGGACAGGTGAAGCTTTCTTT. The chain uses TRBV2 and TRBJ1-1; 8 nucleotides line up with TRBD1. Germline loops: CDR1 SNHLY, CDR2 FYNNEI. The CDR3 sequence is 12 residues long. V gave up 6 bases and J gave up 7 bases; unmatched junction bases: 4.

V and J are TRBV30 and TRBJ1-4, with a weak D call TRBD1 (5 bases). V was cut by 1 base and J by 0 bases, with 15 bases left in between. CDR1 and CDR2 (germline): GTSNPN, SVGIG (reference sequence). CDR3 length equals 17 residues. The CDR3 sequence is CAWSAPRGATTNEKLFF. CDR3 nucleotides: TGTGCCTGGAGTGCCCCTCGCGGGGCGACAACTAATGAAAAACTGTTTTTT. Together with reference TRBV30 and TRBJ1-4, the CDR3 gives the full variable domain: SQTIHQWPATLVQPVGSPLSLECTVEGTSNPNLYWYRQAAGRGLQLLFYSVGIGQISSEVPQNLSASRPQDRQFILSSKKLLLSDSGFYLCAWSAPRGATTNEKLFFGSGTQLSVL.

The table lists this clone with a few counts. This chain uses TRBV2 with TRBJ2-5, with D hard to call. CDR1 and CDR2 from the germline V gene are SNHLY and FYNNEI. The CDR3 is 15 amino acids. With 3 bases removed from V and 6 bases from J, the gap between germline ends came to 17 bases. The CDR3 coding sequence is TGTGCCAGCAGTGAGAGAGCCGTGGGCTCGAAGACCCAGTACTTC. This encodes CASSERAVGSKTQYF.

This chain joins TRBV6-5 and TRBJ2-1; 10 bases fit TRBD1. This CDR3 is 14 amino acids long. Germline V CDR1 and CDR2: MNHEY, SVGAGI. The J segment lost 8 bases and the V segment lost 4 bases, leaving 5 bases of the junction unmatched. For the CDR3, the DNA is TGTGCCAGCAGTTTGGACAGGGGGGATCATGAGCAGTTCTTC. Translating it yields CASSLDRGDHEQFF.

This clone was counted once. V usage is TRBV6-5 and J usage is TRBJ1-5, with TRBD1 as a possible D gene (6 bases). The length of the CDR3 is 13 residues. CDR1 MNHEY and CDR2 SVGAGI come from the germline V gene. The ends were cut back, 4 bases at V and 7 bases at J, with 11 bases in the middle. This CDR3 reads CASSSQGNQPQHF. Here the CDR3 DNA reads TGTGCCAGCAGTTCACAGGGAAACCAGCCCCAGCATTTT.

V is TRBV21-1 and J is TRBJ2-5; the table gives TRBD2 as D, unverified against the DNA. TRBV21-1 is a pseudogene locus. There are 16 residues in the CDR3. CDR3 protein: CASCGGAELKQETQYF. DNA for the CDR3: TGTGCCTCGTGCGGCGGGGCCGAACTAAAACAAGAGACCCAGTACTTC.

Here the CDR3 reads CAIRDFDTTEAFF. CDR3 coding DNA: TGTGCCATCAGAGATTTTGACACCACTGAAGCTTTCTTT. This sequence joins TRBV10-3 and TRBJ1-1, with no clear D. Germline V gene lookup returns CDR1 ENHRY and CDR2 SYGVKD. The length of the CDR3 is 13 residues. Trimming shortened V by 6 bases and J by 4 bases, and 12 bases separated the two germline ends.

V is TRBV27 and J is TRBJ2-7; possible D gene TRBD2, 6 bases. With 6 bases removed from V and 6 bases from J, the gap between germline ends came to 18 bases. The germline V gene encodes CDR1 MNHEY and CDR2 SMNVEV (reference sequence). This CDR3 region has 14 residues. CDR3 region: CASSPGLPASEQYF. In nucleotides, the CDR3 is TGTGCCAGCAGCCCCGGACTACCAGCCAGCGAGCAGTACTTC.